This T cell receptor beta chain derives from a study of blood T cell repertoires in COVID-19 (TCRdb year 2020). A note on the overall study: The collaborator samples originated in the United States, Italy and Spain and spanned the acute and convalescent phases of COVID-19. The dataset comprised deeply sampled blood TCRbeta repertoires from subjects exposed to, actively infected with, or recovered from COVID-19. Where available, HLA class I and class II types were taken from metadata supplied by the sample provider and were not determined by assay-based typing. The sample metadata nearly always contained a de-identified subject ID, COVID-19 status, age in years and sex. The prospective study material was composed of cDNA or gDNA derived from T cells, B-cell-depleted T cells, or PBMCs. The repertoires were released in a freely available public database intended as a resource for research on the immune response to SARS-CoV-2. The samples were drawn from two sources: the first 160 participants of the ongoing ImmuneRACE study, and 1,254 subjects contributed by 6 global collaborators. Results the study describes overall, beyond this receptor: Clinical and demographic metadata were provided uncurated, with the amount varying by source and participant.

TCRbeta CDR3 regions were amplified from genomic DNA by means of the immunoSEQ Assay, a bias-controlled multiplex PCR. The source study handled its data this way. The number of nucleated cells in each sample was estimated by amplification of reference gene primers within the assay. Sequence reads were collapsed and filtered to measure the absolute abundance of every unique TCRbeta CDR3 rearrangement. For each sample, productive Simpson clonality was calculated as the square root of Simpson's diversity index over productive rearrangements. TCRdb holds this immuneACCESS table with in-frame rearrangements only. Some clones are missing; in checked studies, unresolved V genes explain under half, and the rest has no known cause. The V and J calls and the clone size are those of that table, but D and trimming were determined from the DNA. The sample table shows over 150,000 clones, and around 87% are seen once. 2% to 3% of the sample is taken by the ten largest.

This clone was counted at least ten times. Its specific antigen is unknown. Base qualities are not provided; no much larger clone lies one nucleotide away. In Seattle, one collaborating source enrolled patients while the infection was active and tracked those patients longitudinally over the course of disease. Each collaborating institution followed its own protocols to collect whole blood in K2EDTA tubes. Collaborator samples were shipped for TCRbeta analysis as frozen whole blood, isolated PBMCs, or DNA extracted from either sample type. Spanning cysteine to phenylalanine, the CDR3 consists of 14 amino acids. Only CDR3 DNA remains: 42 bases, in frame from the first base. V drops 4 bases and J drops 0 bases, leaving 7 bases in between. From a lookup of the germline V gene, CDR1 and CDR2 are MGHRA and YSYEKL.

This sequence uses TRBV4-1 and TRBJ1-3; too little of a D gene remains to name it. Sequencing was carried out using peripheral blood. This TCR was sampled from a woman older than 75 with COVID-19, enrolled during active disease. Read as DNA, the sequence is TGCGCCAGCAGCCTGCGGGACTCTGGAAACACCATATATTTT. This sequence encodes CASSLRDSGNTIYF.